This TCR beta chain derives from a study of cytomegalovirus exposure and HLA in healthy donors. The repertoire was sequenced with immunoSEQ multiplex PCR; TCRdb's copy has only in-frame clones and lacks some. The profile shows approximately 99,000 clones, about 85% of them singletons. The CDR3 totals 15 residues. The V gene's germline CDR1 is SGHRS and CDR2 YFSETQ. Unmatched junction bases numbered 6, after V lost 1 base and J lost 5 bases. J is TRBJ1-1 and V is TRBV5-1; 9 nucleotides match TRBD1. The TCR sequence derives from a woman aged 18-35 years in good health and CMV-seronegative. The specimen was PBMCs. CDR3 nucleotides: TGCGCCAGCAGCTTGCCAGGACAGGGGCGGACTGAAGCTTTCTTT. As protein: CASSLPGQGRTEAFF.